This TCR beta chain stems from a study of cytomegalovirus exposure and HLA in healthy donors. This CDR3 has 14 residues. Germline CDR1 is GTSNPN and CDR2 is SVGIG (reference sequence). Deletions cut 2 bases from V and 0 bases from J, with 10 bases between. Sequenced by immunoSEQ multiplex PCR; TCRdb stores in-frame clones only, minus some. The table shows around 250,000 clones, with nearly 90% occurring only once. This clonotype was sampled from a woman aged 18-30 years in good health and CMV-seronegative. V gene TRBV30 combines with J gene TRBJ1-1; D perhaps matches TRBD1 (6 bases). The material sequenced was PBMCs. The CDR3 DNA follows: TGTGCCTGGAGTTTCCAGGGGCTGAACACTGAAGCTTTCTTT. Encoded protein: CAWSFQGLNTEAFF.